The source of this T cell receptor (beta chain) is a study of T-cell reconstitution after alpha-beta-depleted transplantation in children. As concerns this clonotype: Antigen specificity is unknown.

Germline loops: CDR1 SEHNR, CDR2 FQNEAQ (reference sequence). The V segment lost 3 bases and the J segment 3 bases; nucleotides outside the gene matches: 6. The CDR3 sequence is 15 residues long. Unique molecular identifiers were used in preparing the TCRbeta library. One entry per CDR3 protein results from TCRdb running MiXCR on the PCR reads. This table has approximately 800,000 distinct CDR3 sequences, 16% appearing once. Findings of the study overall: Newly made T cells mostly supplied T-cell counts and diversity one year after transplant.

The chain has TRBV7-9 and TRBJ2-3, with 7 bases aligning to TRBD2. Source: PBMCs, mostly from graft donor cells, taken 360 days after TCRalphabeta/CD19-depleted stem cell transplant. This sequence originates from a male patient between 10 and 17 years old who had a stem cell transplant for acute lymphoblastic leukemia, so the T cells may come from the graft donor. The CDR3 protein is CASSLWAGVTDTQYF. CDR3 DNA sequence: TGTGCCAGCAGCTTGTGGGCGGGAGTAACAGATACGCAGTATTTT.